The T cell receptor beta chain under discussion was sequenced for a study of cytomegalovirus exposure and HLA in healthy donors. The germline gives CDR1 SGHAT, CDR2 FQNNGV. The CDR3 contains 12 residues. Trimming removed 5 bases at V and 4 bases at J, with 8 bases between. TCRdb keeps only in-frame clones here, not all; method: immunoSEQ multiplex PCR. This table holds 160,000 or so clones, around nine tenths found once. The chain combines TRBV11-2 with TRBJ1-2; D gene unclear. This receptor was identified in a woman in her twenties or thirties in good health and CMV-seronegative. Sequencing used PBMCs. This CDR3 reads CASSLTGYGYTF. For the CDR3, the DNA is TGTGCCAGCAGCCTGACTGGCTATGGCTACACCTTC. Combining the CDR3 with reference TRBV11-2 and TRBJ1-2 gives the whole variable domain EAGVAQSPRYKIIEKRQSVAFWCNPISGHATLYWYQQILGQGPKLLIQFQNNGVVDDSQLPKDRFSAERLKGVDSTLKIQPAKLEDSAVYLCASSLTGYGYTFGSGTRLTVV.